This TCR beta chain was captured by sequencing in a study of blood T cell repertoires in COVID-19. Across the study: Sample material is recorded as cDNA or gDNA derived from T cells, B-cell-depleted T cells, or PBMCs.

Under the authors' procedure: Amplification from reference gene primers served as the basis for estimated nucleated cell counts. Using immunoSEQ multiplex PCR, the repertoire was profiled, and TCRdb retains in-frame clones only, with some absent. D and trimming come from the DNA, and the V and J calls and clone size come from that table. The sample shows roughly 200,000 clones, more than 70% of them seen only once. Participants were aged about 18 to 100 years from about two dozen US areas. Categorization into cohorts depended on clinical history that participants reported. V was trimmed by 2 bases and J by 2 bases, leaving 21 bases between them. CDR3 length: 18 amino acids. Germline CDR1 reads MDHEN; CDR2 reads SYDVKM.

The chain uses TRBV28 and TRBJ2-5; D may be TRBD1 (5 bases). The sample comprised PBMCs or T cells enriched from blood (not recorded which). The receptor's source is a man aged 35-49 years with acute COVID-19. CDR3 bases: TGTGCCAGCAGTTTAGTTAGAAGAACAGGTCCAGCGCAAGAGACCCAGTACTTC. Encoded protein: CASSLVRRTGPAQETQYF.